This T cell receptor beta chain was sequenced in a study of T cell responses to AZD1222 COVID-19 vaccine. General study points: Only a handful of individuals given AZD1222 were seropositive at baseline.

Here immunoSEQ multiplex PCR was the method, and the copy in TCRdb shows in-frame clones only, minus some. The sample yields 90,000 to 150,000 clones, approximately 85% seen once. As regards this clone: The antigen is undetermined.

Germline loops: CDR1 MNHNY, CDR2 SVGAGI (reference sequence). The V and J ends lost 5 bases and 2 bases respectively, with 8 bases between them. CDR3 length: 13 residues. The sequenced sample was peripheral blood, obtained on day 0 of AZD1222 vaccination. The TCR sequence derives from an adult in good health. The chain combines TRBV6-6 with TRBJ2-3; D uncertain. CDR3 DNA sequence: TGTGCCAGCAGTCCGGACCTCACAGATACGCAGTATTTT. Its translation is CASSPDLTDTQYF.